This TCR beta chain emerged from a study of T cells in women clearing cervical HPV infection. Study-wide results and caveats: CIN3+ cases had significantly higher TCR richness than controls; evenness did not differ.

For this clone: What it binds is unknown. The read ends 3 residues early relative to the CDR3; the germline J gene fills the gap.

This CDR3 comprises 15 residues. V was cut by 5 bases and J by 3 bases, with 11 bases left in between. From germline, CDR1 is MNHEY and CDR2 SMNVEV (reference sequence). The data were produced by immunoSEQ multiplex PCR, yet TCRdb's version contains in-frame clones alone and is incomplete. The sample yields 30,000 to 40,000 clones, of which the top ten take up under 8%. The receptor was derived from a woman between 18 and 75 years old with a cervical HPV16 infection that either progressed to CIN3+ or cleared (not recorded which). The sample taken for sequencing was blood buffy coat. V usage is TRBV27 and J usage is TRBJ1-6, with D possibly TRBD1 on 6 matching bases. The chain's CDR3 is CASSHGQNYNSPLHF. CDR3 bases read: TGTGCCAGCAGTCATGGACAGAACTATAATTCACCC.